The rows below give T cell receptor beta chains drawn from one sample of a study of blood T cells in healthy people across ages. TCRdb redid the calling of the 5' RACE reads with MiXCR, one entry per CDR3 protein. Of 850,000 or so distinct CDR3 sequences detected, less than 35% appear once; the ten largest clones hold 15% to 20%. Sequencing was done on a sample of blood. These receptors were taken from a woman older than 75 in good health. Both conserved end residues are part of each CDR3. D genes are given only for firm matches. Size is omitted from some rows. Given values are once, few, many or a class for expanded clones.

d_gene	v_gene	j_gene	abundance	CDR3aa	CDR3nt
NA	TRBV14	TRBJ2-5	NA	CASSQGRGGPQGTQYF	TGTGCCAGCAGCCAAGGAAGGGGGGGCCCTCAAGGGACCCAGTACTTC
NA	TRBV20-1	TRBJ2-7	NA	CSAAPGTEQYF	TGCAGTGCTGCCCCAGGGACCGAGCAGTACTTC
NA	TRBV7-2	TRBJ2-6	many	CASSRGAWGANVLTF	TGTGCCAGCAGCCGGGGGGCATGGGGGGCCAACGTCCTGACTTTC
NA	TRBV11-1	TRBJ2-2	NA	CASSSSTGELFF	TGTGCCAGCAGCTCGAGCACCGGGGAGCTGTTTTTT
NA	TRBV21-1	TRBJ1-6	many	CASSKVTNPGVSSPLHF	TGTGCCAGCAGCAAAGTTACCAACCCAGGGGTTAGTTCACCCCTCCACTTT
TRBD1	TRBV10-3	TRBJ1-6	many	CAISESSRGISPLHF	TGTGCCATCAGTGAGTCGAGCAGGGGGATTTCACCCCTCCACTTT
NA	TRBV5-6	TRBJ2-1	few	CASSPGPLDEQFF	TGTGCCAGCAGCCCGGGACCTCTGGATGAGCAGTTCTTC
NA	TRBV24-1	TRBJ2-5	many	CATSDSPGQETQYF	TGTGCCACCAGTGATTCCCCAGGACAAGAGACCCAGTACTTC
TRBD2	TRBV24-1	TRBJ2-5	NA	CATSEGRLAGGQETQYF	TGTGCCACCAGTGAGGGCCGGCTAGCGGGGGGTCAAGAGACCCAGTACTTC
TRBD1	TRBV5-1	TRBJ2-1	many	CASSLGQGNNEQFF	TGCGCCAGCAGCTTGGGACAGGGTAACAATGAGCAGTTCTTC
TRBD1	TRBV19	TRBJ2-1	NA	CASRTTGGGEYYNEQFF	TGTGCCAGTAGGACTACAGGGGGCGGCGAGTACTACAATGAGCAGTTCTTC
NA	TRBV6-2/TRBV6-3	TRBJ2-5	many	CASSYWGSGQETQYF	TGTGCCAGCAGCTACTGGGGTTCGGGTCAAGAGACCCAGTACTTC
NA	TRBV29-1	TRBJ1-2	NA	CSGVGRDSHGYTF	TGCAGCGGTGTGGGCAGGGATAGCCATGGCTACACCTTC
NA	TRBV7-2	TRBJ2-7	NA	CASNPADGIYEQYF	TGTGCCAGCAACCCGGCGGACGGGATCTACGAGCAGTACTTC
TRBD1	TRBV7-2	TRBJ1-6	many	CASSLGQGRFYNSPLHF	TGTGCCAGCAGCCTCGGACAGGGGCGCTTCTATAATTCACCCCTCCACTTT
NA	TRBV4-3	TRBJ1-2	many	CASSQESPGNGAYGYTF	TGCGCCAGCAGCCAAGAATCTCCGGGTAATGGGGCCTATGGCTACACCTTC
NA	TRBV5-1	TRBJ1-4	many	CASSLEGRNEKLFF	TGCGCCAGCAGCTTGGAGGGGAGAAATGAAAAACTGTTTTTT
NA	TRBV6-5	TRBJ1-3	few	CASSYDTGGGNTIYF	TGTGCCAGCAGTTACGACACCGGAGGAGGAAACACCATATATTTT
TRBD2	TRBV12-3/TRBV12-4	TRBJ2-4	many	CASTRVLAGALAKNIQYF	TGTGCCAGCACCCGGGTGCTAGCGGGGGCTCTAGCCAAAAACATTCAGTACTTC
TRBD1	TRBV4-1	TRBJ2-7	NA	CASSWTGDEQYF	TGCGCCAGCAGTTGGACAGGGGACGAGCAGTACTTC
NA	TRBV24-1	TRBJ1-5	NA	CATSDSSYSNQPQHF	TGTGCCACCAGTGATTCCAGCTATAGCAATCAGCCCCAGCATTTT
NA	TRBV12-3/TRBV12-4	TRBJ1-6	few	CASSFGVPNSPLHF	TGTGCCAGCAGTTTCGGGGTACCTAATTCACCCCTCCACTTT
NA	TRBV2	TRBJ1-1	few	CASRGNRNTEAFF	TGTGCCAGCCGGGGGAATCGGAACACTGAAGCTTTCTTT
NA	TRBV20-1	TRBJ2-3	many	CSASVGGAATDTQYF	TGCAGTGCTAGTGTGGGGGGGGCAGCCACAGATACGCAGTATTTT
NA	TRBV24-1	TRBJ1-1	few	CATSVGRGSGTEAFF	TGTGCCACCAGTGTTGGCCGGGGGAGTGGCACTGAAGCTTTCTTT
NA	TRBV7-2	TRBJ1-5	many	CASSPPFNQPQHF	TGTGCCAGCAGCCCTCCTTTCAATCAGCCCCAGCATTTT
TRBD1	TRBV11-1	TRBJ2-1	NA	CASSSRDRGHEQFF	TGTGCCAGCAGCAGCCGGGACAGGGGGCATGAGCAGTTCTTC
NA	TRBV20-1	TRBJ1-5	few	CSAPDQGNQPQHF	TGCAGTGCTCCAGACCAGGGAAATCAGCCCCAGCATTTT
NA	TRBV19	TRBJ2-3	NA	CASSDPGSRTDTQYF	TGTGCCAGTAGCGACCCGGGATCCCGCACAGATACGCAGTATTTT
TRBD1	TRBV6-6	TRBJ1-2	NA	CASSQPFWTGGSGYTF	TGTGCCAGCAGCCAACCATTTTGGACAGGGGGTAGTGGCTACACCTTC
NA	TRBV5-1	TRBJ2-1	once	CASSFDGFSYDEQFF	TGCGCCAGCAGCTTTGACGGCTTCTCCTACGATGAGCAGTTCTTC
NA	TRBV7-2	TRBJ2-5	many	CASSRYMTGQETQYF	TGTGCCAGCAGCCGGTATATGACAGGCCAAGAGACCCAGTACTTC
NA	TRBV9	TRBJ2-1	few	CACSVIQGEQFF	TGTGCATGCAGCGTAATTCAAGGAGAGCAGTTCTTC
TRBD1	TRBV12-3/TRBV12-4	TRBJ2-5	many	CASSFGTGQGAQYF	TGTGCCAGCAGTTTCGGGACAGGGCAAGGGGCCCAGTACTTC
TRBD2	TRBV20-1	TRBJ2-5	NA	CSARDWTSGEETQYF	TGCAGTGCTAGAGATTGGACTAGCGGGGAAGAGACCCAGTACTTC
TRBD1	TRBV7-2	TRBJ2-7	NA	CASSSLQGAASYEQYF	TGTGCCAGCAGCTCTCTACAGGGGGCGGCTTCCTACGAGCAGTACTTC
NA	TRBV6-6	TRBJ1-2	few	CASSYDLTGHGYTF	TGTGCCAGCAGTTATGATTTGACAGGCCATGGCTACACCTTC
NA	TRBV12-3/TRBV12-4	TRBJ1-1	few	CASSFRGGDAEAFF	TGTGCCAGCAGTTTTCGGGGAGGGGACGCTGAAGCTTTCTTT
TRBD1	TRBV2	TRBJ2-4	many	CASRQRGLSLTDIQYF	TGTGCCAGCAGGCAAAGGGGGCTATCCCTCACGGACATTCAGTACTTC
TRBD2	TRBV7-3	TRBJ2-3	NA	CASSHRLAGMADTQYF	TGTGCCAGCAGCCATCGATTAGCGGGGATGGCAGATACGCAGTATTTT
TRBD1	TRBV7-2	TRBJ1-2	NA	CASSYTSTGDYGYTF	TGTGCCAGCAGCTATACCAGTACAGGGGACTATGGCTACACCTTC
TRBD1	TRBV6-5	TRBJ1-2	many	CASSNLIGQGYYGYTF	TGTGCCAGCAGTAACCTAATTGGACAGGGGTACTATGGCTACACCTTC
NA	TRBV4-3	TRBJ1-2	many	CASSQERSASYGYTF	TGCGCCAGCAGCCAAGAGCGGTCGGCCAGCTATGGCTACACCTTC
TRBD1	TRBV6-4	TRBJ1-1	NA	CASGQGVKLDTEAFF	TGTGCCAGCGGACAGGGGGTTAAATTGGACACTGAAGCTTTCTTT
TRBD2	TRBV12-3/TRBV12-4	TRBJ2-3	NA	CAGSLGLAGGPSTDTQYF	TGTGCCGGCAGTTTAGGACTAGCGGGGGGGCCGAGCACAGATACGCAGTATTTT
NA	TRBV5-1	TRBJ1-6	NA	CASSLWTGSSYNSPLHF	TGCGCCAGCAGCCTATGGACGGGGAGCTCCTATAATTCACCCCTCCACTTT
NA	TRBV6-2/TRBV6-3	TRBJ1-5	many	CASGSTGYSNQPQHF	TGTGCCAGCGGATCAACAGGTTATAGCAATCAGCCCCAGCATTTT
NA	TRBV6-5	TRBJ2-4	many	CASFSQGAKNIQYF	TGTGCCAGCTTCTCACAGGGTGCCAAAAACATTCAGTACTTC
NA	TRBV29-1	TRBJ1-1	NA	CSVQGPTEAFF	TGCAGCGTCCAGGGGCCCACTGAAGCTTTCTTT
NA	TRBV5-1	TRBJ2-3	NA	CASRLGDTQYF	TGCGCCAGCCGCCTGGGAGATACGCAGTATTTT
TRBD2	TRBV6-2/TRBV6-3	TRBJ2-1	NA	CATMRMASGSYNEQFF	TGTGCCACTATGAGAATGGCTAGCGGGTCCTACAATGAGCAGTTCTTC
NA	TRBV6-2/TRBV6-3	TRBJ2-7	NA	CASSYSERLEQYF	TGTGCCAGCAGTTACTCCGAGCGTCTCGAGCAGTACTTC
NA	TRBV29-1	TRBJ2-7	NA	CSVTRGLSLRAYEQYF	TGCAGCGTTACCCGGGGACTTAGCTTGAGAGCCTACGAGCAGTACTTC
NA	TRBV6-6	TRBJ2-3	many	CASSFGTDATTQYF	TGTGCCAGCAGCTTCGGGACGGACGCCACAACGCAGTATTTT
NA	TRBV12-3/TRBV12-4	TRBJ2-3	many	CASSARERSRDTQYF	TGTGCCAGCAGTGCCCGTGAGCGGTCCCGAGATACGCAGTATTTT
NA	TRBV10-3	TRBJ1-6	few	CAISESTGGNSPLHF	TGTGCCATCAGTGAGAGTACAGGTGGTAATTCACCCCTCCACTTT
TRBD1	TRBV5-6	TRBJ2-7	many	CASSSDRAPPYEQYF	TGTGCCAGCAGCTCAGACAGGGCTCCCCCCTACGAGCAGTACTTC
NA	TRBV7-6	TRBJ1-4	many	CASSLGQGYNEKLFF	TGTGCCAGCAGCTTAGGGCAGGGATATAATGAAAAACTGTTTTTT
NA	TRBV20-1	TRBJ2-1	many	CSASVLGRVGNEQFF	TGCAGTGCTAGCGTACTAGGAAGGGTGGGGAATGAGCAGTTCTTC
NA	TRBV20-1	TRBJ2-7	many	CSAIVGSGSYEQYF	TGCAGTGCAATTGTAGGGTCAGGGAGTTACGAGCAGTACTTC